The source of this T cell receptor (beta chain) is a study of blood T cell repertoires in COVID-19. There are 15 residues in the CDR3. Between the trimmed V and J ends, which lost 5 bases and 5 bases, there was a span of 17 bases. Germline values: CDR1 SGHTA, CDR2 FQGNSA. Generated by immunoSEQ multiplex PCR, the TCRdb table keeps only in-frame clones and is missing some. The sample contains 380,000 or so clones, around 90% of which appear only once. The chain uses TRBV7-2 and TRBJ2-3, with D perhaps TRBD2 (6 bases). The source material was PBMCs or T cells enriched from blood (not recorded which). The source is a woman between 40 and 50 years old with acute COVID-19. This CDR3 is CASSQSGLGGDTQYF. CDR3 in DNA: TGTGCCAGCAGCCAGAGCGGGTTGGGGGGAGATACGCAGTATTTT.